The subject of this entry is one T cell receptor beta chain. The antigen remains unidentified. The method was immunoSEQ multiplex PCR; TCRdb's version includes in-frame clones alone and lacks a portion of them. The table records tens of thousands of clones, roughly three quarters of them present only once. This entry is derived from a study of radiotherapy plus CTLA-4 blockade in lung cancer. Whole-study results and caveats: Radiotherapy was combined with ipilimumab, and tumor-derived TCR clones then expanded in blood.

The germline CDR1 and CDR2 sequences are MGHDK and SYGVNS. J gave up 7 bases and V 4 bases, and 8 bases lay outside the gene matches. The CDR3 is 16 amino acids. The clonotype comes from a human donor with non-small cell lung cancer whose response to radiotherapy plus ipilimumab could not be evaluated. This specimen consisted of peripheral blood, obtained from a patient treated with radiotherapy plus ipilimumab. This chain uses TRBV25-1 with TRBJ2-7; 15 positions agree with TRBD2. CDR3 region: CASSARTSGGAREQYF. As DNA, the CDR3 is TGTGCCAGCAGTGCCAGGACTAGCGGGGGGGCCCGGGAGCAGTACTTC.